Below, 2 T cell receptor beta chains from the same sample are listed, as sequenced in a study of immune heterogeneity within non-small cell lung tumors. Each sample used around 600 ng of genomic DNA from bulk tumor tissue. Each primary tumor yielded several biopsies, collected far apart from one another at surgery. Curative surgery was undertaken by patients, who had untreated, newly diagnosed non-small cell lung cancer. Multiplex PCR employing 32 V and 13 J primers generated amplicons of the TCR beta CDR3. TCRdb reanalysed the multiplex PCR reads using MiXCR and keeps one entry per CDR3 protein. Here the sample spans under 2,000 distinct CDR3 sequences, less than 35% being singletons. The sample taken for sequencing was lung tumor tissue. All receptors derive from a woman aged 50 to 60 with non-small cell lung cancer.

This clonotype appeared a few times. The rearrangement links TRBV29-1 to TRBJ1-2; maybe TRBD1 (5 bases). V was clipped by 3 bases and J by 6 bases, with 11 bases between them. In germline, CDR1 is SQVTM, CDR2 ANQGSEA. The CDR3 covers 12 residues. DNA for the CDR3: TGCAGCGTTGACCCGGGGGGGGATGGCTACACCTTC. Translated: CSVDPGGDGYTF. Looking up the rest from reference TRBV29-1 and TRBJ1-2 gives the full variable domain: SAVISQKPSRDICQRGTSLTIQCQVDSQVTMMFWYRQQPGQSLTLIATANQGSEATYESGFVIDKFPISRPNLTFSTLTVSNMSPEDSSIYLCSVDPGGDGYTFGSGTRLTVV.

This sequence joins TRBV5-4 and TRBJ2-5; TRBD1 matches at 8 bases. The V gene's germline CDR1 is SGHNT and CDR2 YYREEE (reference sequence). The CDR3 has 16 amino acids. The trim removed 0 bases at V and 4 bases at J, leaving 8 bases unmatched. The CDR3 sequence is CASSLVQGASGETQYF. CDR3 in DNA: TGTGCCAGCAGCTTGGTTCAGGGGGCGAGTGGAGAGACCCAGTACTTC. Full variable domain (rest looked up from reference TRBV5-4 and TRBJ2-5): ETGVTQSPTHLIKTRGQQVTLRCSSQSGHNTVSWYQQALGQGPQFIFQYYREEENGRGNFPPRFSGLQFPNYSSELNVNALELDDSALYLCASSLVQGASGETQYFGPGTRLLVL.